This TCR beta chain was obtained from a study of control samples from healthy donors and cancer patients. Some clones are missing from TCRdb's copy, which holds only in-frame ones; the method was immunoSEQ multiplex PCR. In the table there are 150,000 to 200,000 clones, 91% of which are singletons. The germline V gene encodes CDR1 MNHNS and CDR2 SASEGT. The CDR3 sequence is 16 residues long. The V end lost 4 bases, the J end lost 0 bases, and 12 bases lay between the germline ends. The rearrangement uses TRBV6-1 and TRBJ1-4; no clear D. The sequencing sample was made of blood. The TCR originated in a woman in her 30s in good health. CDR3 coding DNA: TGTGCCAGCAGTGCCCAACCCGTTGCAACTAATGAAAAACTGTTTTTT. Protein product: CASSAQPVATNEKLFF.